The T cell receptor (beta chain) described here comes from a study of blood T cell repertoires in COVID-19. Background on the study: T cells, B-cell-depleted T cells, or PBMCs provided the cDNA or gDNA that served as material.

Participants were placed into cohorts based on the clinical history they reported. Source study methods: Counts of nucleated cells, estimated from reference gene primer amplification, were obtained. Here immunoSEQ multiplex PCR was the method, and the copy in TCRdb shows in-frame clones only, minus some. For V, J and clone size, that table is used; D and trimming come from the DNA. The sample records some 210,000 clones, approximately 80% being singletons. The V gene lost 0 bases and the J gene lost 0 bases, with 12 bases spanning the gap. Germline-derived CDR1 and CDR2 are LGHDT and YNNKEL (reference sequence). The CDR3 covers 17 residues.

The sequencing input was PBMCs or T cells enriched from blood (not recorded which). The V gene is TRBV3-1 (or the pseudogene TRBV3-2), the J gene TRBJ2-4; tentative D call: TRBD1 (6 bases). The clonotype originates from a woman in her forties or fifties with acute COVID-19. The CDR3 protein is CASSQDGSGAAKNIQYF. CDR3 sequence (DNA): TGTGCCAGCAGCCAAGATGGGTCAGGGGCAGCCAAAAACATTCAGTACTTC.